The subject of this entry is one T cell receptor beta chain. The source of the sample is a study of blood T cell repertoires in COVID-19. Study summary: The samples span acute and convalescent COVID-19 from the United States, Italy and Spain.

The CDR3 runs to 15 residues. V shed 10 bases and J 3 bases; nucleotides not matched to a gene: 8. Germline V CDR1 and CDR2: SGHAT, FQNNGV. The method was immunoSEQ multiplex PCR; TCRdb's version includes in-frame clones alone and lacks a portion of them. The table records over 80,000 clones, approximately 85% of them present only once. Sequencing input: peripheral blood. The rearrangement joins TRBV11-2 to TRBJ2-1; 11 positions match TRBD2. This sequence was found in a woman of 80 years or more with active or convalescent COVID-19. The CDR3 is CATESLAGGYNEQFF. CDR3 nucleotides: TGTGCCACCGAATCCCTAGCGGGAGGCTACAATGAGCAGTTCTTC.